The 10 T cell receptor beta chains listed next were all sequenced from one sample in a study of blood T cell repertoires in COVID-19. Method: immunoSEQ multiplex PCR; TCRdb's copy keeps in-frame clones and lacks some. Among 90,000 to 150,000 clones listed, 85% were seen once. Sequencing used peripheral blood. These receptors were collected from a man older than 75 with acute or convalescent COVID-19.

The V and J genes are TRBV11-3 and TRBJ2-3, with TRBD2 matching 11 bases. The V gene's germline CDR1 is SGHNT and CDR2 YENEEA. V gave up 6 bases and J gave up 6 bases; unmatched junction bases: 5. CDR3 size: 14 residues. Here the CDR3 reads CASSPTSGSDTQYF. The CDR3 nucleotides read TGTGCCAGCAGTCCTACTAGCGGGAGCGATACGCAGTATTTT.

CDR3: CASSLGGSANTEAFF. Written as DNA, the CDR3 is TGTGCCAGCAGCTTAGGAGGTTCGGCGAACACTGAAGCTTTCTTT. The rearrangement links TRBV11-3 to TRBJ1-1; D is unclear. Germline V gives CDR1 SGHNT, CDR2 YENEEA. CDR3 length: 15 residues. V was pared by 1 base and J by 1 base, with 10 bases between.

J is TRBJ1-2 and V is TRBV5-8; D possibly corresponds to TRBD1 (6 bases). With 5 bases removed from V and 2 bases from J, the gap between germline ends came to 13 bases. This CDR3 is built from 14 residues. Germline CDR1 and CDR2: SGHTS and YDEGEE. The CDR3 DNA is TGTGCCAGCAGATATACCGGGACAAACTATGGCTACACCTTC. Encoded protein: CASRYTGTNYGYTF.

The chain uses TRBV5-1 and TRBJ2-5; TRBD1 aligns across 9 bases. J lost 2 bases, V lost 1 base, and 3 bases had no gene match. Looked up from germline, CDR1 is SGHRS and CDR2 is YFSETQ. This CDR3 comprises 15 residues. The CDR3 spells CASSLTQGAQETQYF. The CDR3 nucleotides read TGCGCCAGCAGCTTGACACAGGGGGCTCAAGAGACCCAGTACTTC.

This chain connects TRBV2 to TRBJ2-3, with 10 positions matching TRBD1. The V gene's germline CDR1 is SNHLY and CDR2 FYNNEI. J lost 4 bases, V lost 6 bases, and 10 bases had no gene match. The CDR3 consists of 16 residues. The CDR3, as DNA: TGTGCCAGCAGACAGGGACAGGGGCTCGTTGCAGATACGCAGTATTTT. Its protein is CASRQGQGLVADTQYF.

The chain links TRBV3-1 (or the pseudogene TRBV3-2) to TRBJ1-3, with TRBD1 as a possible D gene (6 bases). This CDR3 region has 15 residues. Germline lookup yields CDR1 LGHDT and CDR2 YNNKEL (reference sequence). The V and J ends lost 4 bases and 1 base respectively, with 11 bases between them. CDR3 amino acids: CASSLSQGSGNTIYF. CDR3 nucleotides: TGTGCCAGCAGCCTCTCACAGGGTTCTGGAAACACCATATATTTT.

This sequence joins TRBV7-7 and TRBJ2-5; 7 bases line up with TRBD1. The ends lost 5 bases at V and 5 bases at J; junction bases unmatched: 8. The CDR3 consists of 14 residues. CDR1 is SSHAT, CDR2 FNYEAQ, per germline (reference sequence). CDR3 loop: CASSLVGGIETQYF. The CDR3 bases are TGTGCCAGCAGCCTAGTAGGGGGCATTGAGACCCAGTACTTC.

This chain connects TRBV28 to TRBJ2-7; 15 nucleotides agree with TRBD2. This CDR3 has 16 amino acids. The germline gives CDR1 MDHEN, CDR2 SYDVKM. The V and J ends lost 4 bases and 4 bases, in that order; junction bases with no gene match: 5. The CDR3 nucleotides read TGTGCCAGCAGTTACCCCGGGACTAGCGGGAGGTACGAGCAGTACTTC. As protein: CASSYPGTSGRYEQYF.

The gene calls are TRBV7-3 and TRBJ1-5; TRBD1 is a possible D gene (5 bases). V shed 5 bases and J shed 0 bases, with 11 bases lying between them. Germline assignment: CDR1 SGHTA and CDR2 FQGTGA. CDR3 size: 15 residues. The CDR3 nucleotides are TGTGCCAGCAGCCTCGGGGGTTATAGCAATCAGCCCCAGCATTTT. Its translation is CASSLGGYSNQPQHF.

V usage is TRBV3-1 (or the pseudogene TRBV3-2) and J usage is TRBJ2-6, with TRBD1 matching 11 bases. CDR3 size: 18 residues. V gave up 0 bases and J gave up 5 bases; unmatched junction bases: 6. Germline V gene data show CDR1 as LGHDT and CDR2 as YNNKEL (reference sequence). CDR3 nucleotide sequence: TGTGCCAGCAGCCAAGATTCGGGACAGGGGGTCTGGGCCAACGTCCTGACTTTC. This codes for CASSQDSGQGVWANVLTF.